This T cell receptor (beta chain) was documented in a study of blood T cell repertoires in COVID-19. The overall study: In each case, the material was cDNA or gDNA derived from T cells, B-cell-depleted T cells, or PBMCs.

In regard to this clone: Within the sample, other DNA sequences also encode this same CDR3.

Under the authors' procedure: By means of reference gene primer amplification, nucleated cell counts were estimated. The repertoire was sequenced with immunoSEQ multiplex PCR; TCRdb's copy has only in-frame clones and lacks some. Clone size and V and J calls were adopted from that table, with D and trimming inferred from the DNA. There are roughly 480,000 clones in the sample; roughly nine tenths occur only once, and about 1% lies in the top ten. CDR3 size: 12 residues. Between the trimmed V and J ends, which lost 4 bases and 3 bases, there was a span of 7 bases. The chain is built from TRBV12-3 or TRBV12-4 and TRBJ2-7; D is unresolved. The specimen sequenced was peripheral blood. This receptor was taken from a man aged 18 to 35 with COVID-19, enrolled during active disease. CDR3 sequence reads: CASSSTGYEQYF. Here the CDR3 DNA reads TGTGCCAGCAGTTCTACGGGCTACGAGCAGTACTTC.